The source of this TCR beta chain is a study of control samples from healthy donors and cancer patients. With 0 bases removed from V and 3 bases from J, the gap between germline ends came to 7 bases. The CDR3 length is 13 residues. Germline CDR1 and CDR2: SGHRS and YFSETQ. Clones were sequenced by immunoSEQ multiplex PCR, and TCRdb holds only the in-frame ones, with some missing. Among 90,000 to 110,000 clones, 75% to 90% were seen once, and the ten largest hold 17%. Material for sequencing was blood. The gene calls are TRBV5-1 and TRBJ2-7; no clear D gene. The sequence was collected from a woman aged 45-59 years in good health. The chain's CDR3 is CASSLELGYEQYV. The CDR3 DNA is TGCGCCAGCAGCTTGGAGCTCGGCTACGAGCAGTACGTC.